This T cell receptor beta chain was profiled in a study of OX40 agonist ivuxolimab in advanced cancers. Overall study: Partial responses occurred in three patients (one hepatocellular carcinoma, two cutaneous melanoma).

Notes on the study in general: In a subset of nonresponders, normalized T-cell clonal expansion was also low. CD8+ T cells were the subset that, on average, had more expanded clones than CD4+.

A remark on this clone: The antigen is undetermined.

Germline-derived CDR1 and CDR2 are LGHNA and YNFKEQ. CDR3 length: 13 amino acids. Trimming took 2 bases from V and 9 from J, leaving 11 bases between them. Assay: immunoSEQ multiplex PCR; the TCRdb copy retains only in-frame clones and omits some. This table has tens of thousands of clones, roughly 87% appearing once. The clonotype was recovered from an adult with an advanced solid tumor such as melanoma, head and neck, liver or kidney cancer. This chain links TRBV4-2 with TRBJ2-1, with unresolved D. Source: CD4+ or CD8+ T cells sorted from blood, taken in a trial of the OX40 agonist ivuxolimab. CDR3 in amino acids: CASSQFTDAEQFF. The CDR3 DNA reads as TGTGCCAGCAGCCAATTTACTGATGCTGAGCAGTTCTTC.